What follows are 20 T cell receptor beta chains derived from one specimen sequenced in a study of CD8 T cells in Susac syndrome. About 0.45 to 1 ug RNA was reverse transcribed with random hexamers. TCRdb reanalysed the immunoSEQ multiplex PCR reads using MiXCR and keeps one entry per CDR3 protein. There are approximately 57,000 distinct CDR3 sequences in the sample; about 95% occur only once, and 0.75% lies in the top ten. The sequencing input was CD8+ T cells from PBMCs. Receptors were obtained from a human donor with Susac syndrome.

The V call is TRBV29-1, the J call TRBJ2-3; D is undetermined. Germline loops: CDR1 SQVTM, CDR2 ANQGSEA. V was cut by 0 bases and J by 2 bases, with 6 bases left in between. The CDR3 loop spans 13 amino acids. CDR3 DNA: TGCAGCGTTGAAGACCGATACACAGATACGCAGTATTTT. Amino acids: CSVEDRYTDTQYF.

For this clonotype: At one of its ends the junction is not consistent with the germline gene, which may arise from a read error. The gene calls are TRBV29-1 and TRBJ2-4; D is unresolved. CDR1 is SQVTM, CDR2 ANQGSEA, per germline. The CDR3 sequence is 10 residues long. Here the CDR3 reads CSVDDPWPRF. The DNA of the CDR3 is TGCAGCGTTGACGATCCCTGGCCAAGATTC.

The V and J genes are TRBV18 and TRBJ1-5; the D gene is possibly TRBD1 (5 bases). V was shortened by 3 bases and J by 3 bases, with 12 bases between the two germline ends. This CDR3 has 15 amino acids. Germline V gives CDR1 KGHSH, CDR2 LQKENI. The CDR3 sequence is CASSPEGFPNQPQHF. In nucleotides, the CDR3 is TGTGCCAGCTCACCGGAGGGGTTCCCCAATCAGCCCCAGCATTTT.

The chain is built from TRBV20-1 and TRBJ2-3; TRBD1 aligns across 7 bases. V dropped 0 bases and J dropped 4; count of bases not matched to a gene: 13. Germline V gene data show CDR1 as DFQATT and CDR2 as SNEGSKA (reference sequence). There are 17 residues in the CDR3. The CDR3 protein is CSARDFDDRDLSDTQYF. DNA of the CDR3: TGCAGTGCTAGAGATTTTGATGACAGGGATTTGTCAGATACGCAGTATTTT.

CDR3 loop: CASSDSSGGSTDTQYF. The CDR3 DNA sequence: TGTGCCAGCAGTGACTCGTCGGGGGGAAGCACAGATACGCAGTATTTT. This chain joins TRBV6-4 and TRBJ2-3; TRBD2 aligns across 7 bases. Germline V gene sequence: CDR1 MRHNA, CDR2 SNTAGT. Germline trimming cut 0 bases from V and 0 bases from J; bases unmatched to any gene: 3. The CDR3 extends over 16 amino acids.

The chain links TRBV2 to TRBJ1-2, with TRBD1 identical over 7 bases. The CDR3 length is 14 residues. CDR1 SNHLY and CDR2 FYNNEI come from the germline V gene. Losses at the gene ends were 8 bases for V and 4 bases for J; bases not matched to a gene: 10. Here the CDR3 reads CASGRQGQFYGYTF. The DNA for the CDR3 is TGTGCCAGCGGAAGACAGGGTCAATTCTATGGCTACACCTTC. Filled out from reference TRBV2 and TRBJ1-2, the complete variable domain reads EPEVTQTPSHQVTQMGQEVILRCVPISNHLYFYWYRQILGQKVEFLVSFYNNEISEKSEIFDDQFSVERPDGSNFTLKIRSTKLEDSAMYFCASGRQGQFYGYTFGSGTRLTVV.

The chain links TRBV7-8 to TRBJ2-6; D assignment may be TRBD1 or TRBD2 (5 bases each). The CDR3 sequence is 16 residues long. The germline CDR1 and CDR2 sequences are SGHVS and FQNEAQ. V lost 5 bases to trimming and J lost 1 base, with 12 bases between them. CDR3 amino acids: CASSGSWGSGANVLTF. The DNA for the CDR3 is TGTGCCAGCAGCGGAAGTTGGGGGTCTGGGGCCAACGTCCTGACTTTC.

The CDR3 nucleotides are TGTGCCAGCAGTATACTTAGCGGGGGGGCCACAGATACGCAGTATTTT. Its translation is CASSILSGGATDTQYF. The chain couples TRBV12-3 or TRBV12-4 to TRBJ2-3, with 11 positions matching TRBD2. The CDR3 sequence is 16 residues long. The J segment lost 2 bases and the V segment lost 5 bases, leaving 6 bases of the junction unmatched.

The count of this clonotype is one. CDR3 DNA: TGTGCCAGCTCACCTAGGGACAGTTACAATGAGCAGTTCTTC. Protein sequence: CASSPRDSYNEQFF. V gene TRBV18 combines with J gene TRBJ2-1, with 7 positions matching TRBD1. The V segment lost 3 bases and the J segment 4 bases; nucleotides outside the gene matches: 3. Germline CDR1 KGHSH, CDR2 LQKENI. This CDR3 comprises 14 residues.

The gene calls are TRBV29-1 and TRBJ2-7, with 8 bases aligning to TRBD1. The CDR3 totals 13 residues. The junction had 2 bases not matched to a gene; V was cut back by 0 bases and J by 4 bases. The germline gives CDR1 SQVTM, CDR2 ANQGSEA. The CDR3 DNA reads TGCAGCGTTGAAGATACAGGGGGGTACGAGCAGTACTTC. Translated, it gives CSVEDTGGYEQYF.

The chain recombines TRBV11-2 with TRBJ2-3; D gene uncertain. Between the trimmed V and J ends, which lost 3 bases and 2 bases, there was a span of 3 bases. Germline CDR1 reads SGHAT; CDR2 reads FQNNGV. CDR3 size: 12 residues. CDR3 loop: CASSFSTDTQYF. The CDR3, as DNA: TGTGCCAGCAGCTTTTCCACAGATACGCAGTATTTT. The full variable domain, rest sourced from reference TRBV11-2 and TRBJ2-3, is EAGVAQSPRYKIIEKRQSVAFWCNPISGHATLYWYQQILGQGPKLLIQFQNNGVVDDSQLPKDRFSAERLKGVDSTLKIQPAKLEDSAVYLCASSFSTDTQYFGPGTRLTVL.

This sequence joins TRBV7-9 and TRBJ1-1, with 9 bases lining up with TRBD1. CDR1 SEHNR and CDR2 FQNEAQ come from the germline V gene (reference sequence). The CDR3 extends over 16 amino acids. The trim removed 3 bases at V and 1 base at J, leaving 6 bases unmatched. CDR3 residues: CASSFYLDRGNTEAFF. In DNA, the CDR3 is TGTGCCAGCAGCTTCTATCTGGACAGGGGGAACACTGAAGCTTTCTTT.

In DNA, the CDR3 is TGTGCCAGCAGAGGGACAGTTCGTCGCTATGGCTACACCTTC. Translated: CASRGTVRRYGYTF. The chain carries TRBV6-5 and TRBJ1-2, with TRBD1 matching over 7 bases. The V and J ends lost 6 bases and 4 bases, in that order; junction bases with no gene match: 8. The CDR3 has 14 residues. The V gene's germline CDR1 is MNHEY and CDR2 SVGAGI.

V and J are TRBV27 and TRBJ1-2; D ambiguous. Germline V CDR1 and CDR2: MNHEY, SMNVEV (reference sequence). This CDR3 has 14 residues. The germline V and J ends were trimmed by 5 bases and 6 bases, with 16 bases remaining between them. CDR3: CASSPRPLRNGYTF. The CDR3 region has the DNA TGTGCCAGCAGTCCACGCCCTCTTAGGAATGGCTACACCTTC.

The chain is built from TRBV6-1 and TRBJ2-3, with 7 bases that match TRBD1. The V and J ends lost 4 bases and 2 bases, in that order; junction bases with no gene match: 12. The CDR3 runs 17 residues. The germline V gene has CDR1 MNHNS and CDR2 SASEGT. DNA of the CDR3: TGTGCCAGCAGTGGACCCCAAGAGGGGGCGATCACAGATACGCAGTATTTT. Encoded protein: CASSGPQEGAITDTQYF.

The chain joins TRBV6-2 or TRBV6-3 to TRBJ2-5, with TRBD2 as a possible D gene (6 bases). Trimming pared 10 bases from V and 5 bases from J, leaving 14 bases between. This CDR3 is 12 amino acids long. Per germline, CDR1 MNHEY and CDR2 SVGEGT. Here the CDR3 DNA reads TGTGCCACCCACCGGGACTTGGAGACCCAGTACTTC. Protein: CATHRDLETQYF.

This chain joins TRBV3-1 and TRBJ2-7, with D tentatively TRBD2 (6 bases). This CDR3 has 16 residues. Trimming removed 1 base from V and 2 bases from J, with 15 bases in between. Germline V gene sequence: CDR1 LGHDT, CDR2 YNNKEL (reference sequence). The CDR3 is CASSQVGSASAYEQYF. CDR3 bases: TGTGCCAGCAGCCAAGTCGGCTCGGCTAGCGCCTACGAGCAGTACTTC.

The CDR3: CSVENRDTYEQYF. CDR3 nucleotide sequence: TGCAGCGTTGAAAACAGGGATACCTACGAGCAGTACTTC. The chain uses TRBV29-1 and TRBJ2-7; tentatively, D is TRBD1 (6 bases). V lost 2 bases, J lost 2 bases, and 10 bases lay in between. In germline, CDR1 is SQVTM, CDR2 ANQGSEA. This CDR3 region has 13 residues.

The chain is built from TRBV30 and TRBJ2-7, with a tentative D call TRBD1 (6 bases). Trimming stripped 0 bases from V and 4 bases from J, with 13 bases between. The CDR3 length is 14 residues. Germline CDR1 is GTSNPN and CDR2 is SVGIG (reference sequence). CDR3 DNA: TGTGCCTGGAGTGTAGGGTCAGGGGATTACGAGCAGTACTTC. It translates to CAWSVGSGDYEQYF.

The chain uses TRBV9 and TRBJ2-1; D assignment may be TRBD1 or TRBD2 (5 bases each). The germline V gene has CDR1 SGDLS and CDR2 YYNGEE. The length of the CDR3 is 13 residues. Trimming shortened V by 3 bases and J by 4 bases, and 8 bases separated the two germline ends. The CDR3 is CASSDGAYNEQFF. CDR3 coding DNA: TGTGCCAGCAGCGACGGGGCTTACAATGAGCAGTTCTTC. The full variable domain, rest sourced from reference TRBV9 and TRBJ2-1, is DSGVTQTPKHLITATGQRVTLRCSPRSGDLSVYWYQQSLDQGLQFLIQYYNGEERAKGNILERFSAQQFPDLHSELNLSSLELGDSALYFCASSDGAYNEQFFGPGTRLTVL.